These T cell receptor beta chains were read from a single sample in a study of T cell responses to AZD1222 COVID-19 vaccine. Data came from immunoSEQ multiplex PCR; TCRdb stores just in-frame clones and leaves some out. The data show 110,000 to 150,000 clones, approximately 90% seen once. The source was peripheral blood, collected on day 0 of AZD1222 vaccination. These receptors were taken from an adult in good health. Each CDR3 is given with its conserved first and last residue. The D gene is left open where the match is weak. Part of the rows lack a size; the others show once, few, many or a class for expanded clones.

d_call: TRBD1
v_call: TRBV19
j_call: TRBJ1-6
clone_size: few
cdr3_aa: CASSTGTGAGNSPLHF
cdr3_nt: TGTGCCAGTAGTACCGGGACAGGGGCGGGCAATTCACCCCTCCACTTT

d_call: -
v_call: TRBV5-1
j_call: TRBJ1-4
clone_size: -
cdr3_aa: CASKQDSSNEKLFF
cdr3_nt: TGCGCCAGCAAACAGGACAGCTCTAATGAAAAACTGTTTTTT

d_call: -
v_call: TRBV7-2
j_call: TRBJ2-1
clone_size: once
cdr3_aa: CASSLAEDIFFSYNEQFF
cdr3_nt: TGTGCCAGCAGCTTAGCCGAGGACATTTTCTTTAGTTACAATGAGCAGTTCTTC

d_call: -
v_call: TRBV12-3/TRBV12-4
j_call: TRBJ1-1
clone_size: once
cdr3_aa: CASTPRGNTEAFF
cdr3_nt: TGTGCCAGCACCCCACGGGGGAACACTGAAGCTTTCTTT

d_call: -
v_call: TRBV5-4
j_call: TRBJ2-1
clone_size: -
cdr3_aa: CASSLSGLYNEQFF
cdr3_nt: TGTGCCAGCAGCTTAAGCGGCCTGTACAATGAGCAGTTCTTC

d_call: -
v_call: TRBV7-9
j_call: TRBJ1-1
clone_size: -
cdr3_aa: CASSLEGLWGTEAFF
cdr3_nt: TGTGCCAGCAGCTTAGAAGGTTTATGGGGTACTGAAGCTTTCTTT

d_call: -
v_call: TRBV10-1
j_call: TRBJ2-7
clone_size: -
cdr3_aa: CASSESTSGPSYEQYF
cdr3_nt: TGCGCCAGCAGTGAGTCGACCAGCGGTCCCTCCTACGAGCAGTACTTC

d_call: -
v_call: TRBV5-1
j_call: TRBJ1-2
clone_size: -
cdr3_aa: CASSDLLGYTF
cdr3_nt: TGCGCCAGCAGCGACCTTCTAGGCTACACCTTC

d_call: -
v_call: TRBV3-1/TRBV3-2
j_call: TRBJ1-2
clone_size: -
cdr3_aa: CASSQDSYGYTF
cdr3_nt: TGTGCCAGCAGCCAAGACAGCTATGGCTACACCTTC

d_call: -
v_call: TRBV13
j_call: TRBJ1-1
clone_size: -
cdr3_aa: CASSLVGTEAFF
cdr3_nt: TGTGCCAGCAGCTTGGTCGGCACTGAAGCTTTCTTT

d_call: -
v_call: TRBV5-6
j_call: TRBJ2-5
clone_size: -
cdr3_aa: CASSFGTVGGRPQETQYF
cdr3_nt: TGTGCCAGCAGCTTCGGGACAGTGGGCGGGAGGCCCCAAGAGACCCAGTACTTC

d_call: TRBD2
v_call: TRBV29-1
j_call: TRBJ2-1
clone_size: -
cdr3_aa: CSVEPSGRAINEQFF
cdr3_nt: TGCAGCGTTGAACCTAGCGGGAGAGCTATAAATGAGCAGTTCTTC

d_call: -
v_call: TRBV6-5
j_call: TRBJ1-1
clone_size: -
cdr3_aa: CASSYGARMNTEAFF
cdr3_nt: TGTGCCAGCAGTTACGGTGCGAGAATGAACACTGAAGCTTTCTTT

d_call: -
v_call: TRBV7-3
j_call: TRBJ1-2
clone_size: -
cdr3_aa: CASPSESRVPVLNYGYTF
cdr3_nt: TGTGCCAGCCCATCAGAGTCCAGGGTTCCCGTACTTAACTATGGCTACACCTTC

d_call: -
v_call: TRBV19
j_call: TRBJ2-5
clone_size: -
cdr3_aa: CASSGSWTQYF
cdr3_nt: TGTGCCAGTAGTGGAAGTTGGACCCAGTACTTC